This TCR beta chain was identified during a study of control samples from healthy donors and cancer patients. TCRdb keeps only in-frame clones here, not all; method: immunoSEQ multiplex PCR. In the table there are about 110,000 clones, 91% of which are singletons. This receptor was taken from a woman aged 18 to 35 in good health. Sequencing was done on a sample of blood.

This CDR3 is CASSLSGQGINEQFF. In DNA, the CDR3 is TGTGCCAGCAGTTTATCGGGACAGGGTATCAATGAGCAGTTCTTC. The chain couples TRBV27 to TRBJ2-1, with 9 bases aligning to TRBD1. The CDR3 loop spans 15 amino acids. J was trimmed by 6 bases and V by 0 bases; bases with no gene match: 3. Germline CDR1 reads MNHEY; CDR2 reads SMNVEV (reference sequence).